This T cell receptor (beta chain) was captured by sequencing in a study of beta chain features in type 1 diabetes. The study's findings and limits: Shortening of TCRB CDR3s, moderate but significant, appeared in all four CD4+ subsets of Type 1 diabetes patients.

Germline CDR1 is MNHEY and CDR2 is SVGAGI. The CDR3 consists of 15 residues. Trimming removed 0 bases from V and 2 bases from J, with 5 bases in between. Every isolated RNA sample was fully reverse transcribed, so sequencing captured expressed TCRB transcripts. Profiled with immunoSEQ multiplex PCR; TCRdb holds only in-frame clones, not every one. The sample includes about 650,000 clones, 12% seen only once; the top ten take 0.095% to 0.15%. Worth noting for this clone: As yet, its antigen is unknown.

The source of this sequence is a man younger than 45 with type 1 diabetes. This rearrangement joins TRBV6-5 to TRBJ2-6; D gene uncertain. The sequenced material came from naive CD4+ T cells from blood. For the CDR3, the DNA is TGTGCCAGCAGTTACTCACCGACTGGGGCCAACGTCCTGACTTTC. Its translation: CASSYSPTGANVLTF.